The clone carrying this T cell receptor beta chain was seen a handful of times. Antigen unknown. The sample is drawn from a study of blood T cells in healthy people across ages. Whenever a sample was processed, at least 6 million PBMCs were isolated. Using a J-beta primer mix together with a sample-barcoded 5' primer, a second PCR was run for about 6 to 12 cycles. TCRdb passed the 5' RACE reads through MiXCR, listing each CDR3 protein once. Seen here are over a million distinct CDR3 sequences, under 30% observed once, and the top ten hold around 0.75%. Findings of the study overall: A roughly linear fall in TCR beta diversity per million T cells was seen with increasing age.

This same sample was also part of a study on T cells of mothers and their children. From that paper: Mothers and children who were related shared slightly more overlap than unrelated pairs, but not significantly more.

The source is a girl aged 2 to 9 in good health. Source material: blood.

The CDR3 loop reads CASSAGQGNIQYF. The CDR3 bases are TGTGCCAGCAGCGCTGGACAGGGAAACATTCAGTACTTC. The chain links TRBV9 to TRBJ2-4, with TRBD1 identical over 8 bases. Germline V CDR1 and CDR2: SGDLS, YYNGEE. V lost 3 bases, J lost 6 bases, and 2 bases stayed unmatched. The CDR3 is 13 residues long.